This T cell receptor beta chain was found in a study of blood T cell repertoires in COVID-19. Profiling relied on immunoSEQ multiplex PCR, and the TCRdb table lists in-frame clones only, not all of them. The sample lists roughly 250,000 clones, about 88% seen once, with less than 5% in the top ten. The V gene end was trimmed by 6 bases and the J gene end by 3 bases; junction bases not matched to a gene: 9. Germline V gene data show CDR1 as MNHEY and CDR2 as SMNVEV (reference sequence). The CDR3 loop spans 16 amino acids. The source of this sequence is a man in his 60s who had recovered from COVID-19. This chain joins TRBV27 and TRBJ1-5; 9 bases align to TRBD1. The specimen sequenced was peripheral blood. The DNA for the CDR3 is TGTGCCAGCAGAAAACAGGGGGCAGGAGACAATCAGCCCCAGCATTTT. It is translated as CASRKQGAGDNQPQHF.